The T cell receptor (beta chain) described here comes from a study of T-cell memory formation after mild COVID-19. About the study: The two donors had largely donor-specific TCR clusters. Findings and limits, study-wide: Pre-infection memory already had some responding clones, implying cross-reactive memory joined. Shrinking CD4+ clones were chiefly CM and EM; CD8+ ones were chiefly EMRA.

This clonotype was seen more than once but under ten times. Antigen unknown. This CDR3 is 12 amino acids long. V lost 9 bases, J lost 1 base, and 10 bases lay in between. UMIs and sample barcodes were carried by the TCR alpha and TCR beta cDNA libraries that 5'RACE produced using constant-segment primers. TCRdb re-derived calls from the 5' RACE reads in MiXCR, one entry per CDR3 protein. The top ten clones hold about an eighth of a sample with 400,000 or so distinct CDR3 sequences, 20% to 25% of them seen once. The chain carries TRBV12-3 or TRBV12-4 and TRBJ2-7; D remains ambiguous. Sequenced sample: PBMCs or a T cell subset sorted from them (not recorded which). The clonotype originates from an adult woman who had mild COVID-19 (a few samples of this study predate the infection). Cell type and time point are not known. CDR3 DNA: TGTGCCAGGACAAAATTTTCCTACGAGCAGTACTTC. This codes for CARTKFSYEQYF.